This TCR beta chain is drawn from a study of cytomegalovirus exposure and HLA in healthy donors. The PCR ran on 60 Vbeta and 13 Jbeta primers. Clones were read by immunoSEQ multiplex PCR, and TCRdb kept only the in-frame ones, dropping some. The sample has 140,000 to 150,000 clones, around 78% seen once. Looked up from germline, CDR1 is SGHTA and CDR2 is FQGNSA. The CDR3 spans 15 residues. With 2 bases removed from V and 1 base from J, the gap between germline ends came to 8 bases. The receptor's source is a man aged 35-49 years in good health and CMV-seropositive. The chain employs TRBV7-2 and TRBJ2-2, with D perhaps TRBD2 (5 bases). Specimen: PBMCs. The CDR3 sequence: CASSLSAGNTGELFF. CDR3 bases: TGTGCCAGCAGCTTATCGGCGGGGAACACCGGGGAGCTGTTTTTT.